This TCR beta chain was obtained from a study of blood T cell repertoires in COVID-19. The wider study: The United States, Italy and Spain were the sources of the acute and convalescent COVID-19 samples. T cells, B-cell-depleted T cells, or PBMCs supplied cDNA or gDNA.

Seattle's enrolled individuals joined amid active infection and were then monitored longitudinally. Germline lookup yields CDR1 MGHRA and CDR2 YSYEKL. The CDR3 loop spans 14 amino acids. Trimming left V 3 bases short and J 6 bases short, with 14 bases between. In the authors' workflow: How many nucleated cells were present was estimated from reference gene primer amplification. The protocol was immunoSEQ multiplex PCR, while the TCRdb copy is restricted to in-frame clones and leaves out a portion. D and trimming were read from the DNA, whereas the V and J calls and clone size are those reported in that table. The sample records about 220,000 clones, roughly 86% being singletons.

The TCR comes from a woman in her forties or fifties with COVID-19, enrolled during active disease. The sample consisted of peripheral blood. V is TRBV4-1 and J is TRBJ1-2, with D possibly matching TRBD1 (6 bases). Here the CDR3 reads CASSHTGTMDGYTF. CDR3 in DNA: TGCGCCAGCAGCCATACCGGGACAATGGATGGCTACACCTTC.